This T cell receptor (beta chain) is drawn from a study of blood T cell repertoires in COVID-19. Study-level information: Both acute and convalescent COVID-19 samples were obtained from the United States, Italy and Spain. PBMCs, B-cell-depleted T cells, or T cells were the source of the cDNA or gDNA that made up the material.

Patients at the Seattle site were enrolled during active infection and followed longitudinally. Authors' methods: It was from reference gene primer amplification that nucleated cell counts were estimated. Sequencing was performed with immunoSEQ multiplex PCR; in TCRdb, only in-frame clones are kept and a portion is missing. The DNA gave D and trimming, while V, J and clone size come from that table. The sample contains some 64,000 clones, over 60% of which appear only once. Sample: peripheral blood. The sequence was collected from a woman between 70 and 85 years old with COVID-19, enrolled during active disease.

The CDR3 DNA sequence: TGTGCCAGCATCAGCGGCAGGCTGAACACCGGGGAGCTGTTTTTT. Translating it yields CASISGRLNTGELFF. The chain is built from TRBV6-5 and TRBJ2-2; D is perhaps TRBD2 (5 bases). With 7 bases removed from V and 1 base from J, the gap between germline ends came to 13 bases. The CDR3 has 15 residues. The germline V gene has CDR1 MNHEY and CDR2 SVGAGI.